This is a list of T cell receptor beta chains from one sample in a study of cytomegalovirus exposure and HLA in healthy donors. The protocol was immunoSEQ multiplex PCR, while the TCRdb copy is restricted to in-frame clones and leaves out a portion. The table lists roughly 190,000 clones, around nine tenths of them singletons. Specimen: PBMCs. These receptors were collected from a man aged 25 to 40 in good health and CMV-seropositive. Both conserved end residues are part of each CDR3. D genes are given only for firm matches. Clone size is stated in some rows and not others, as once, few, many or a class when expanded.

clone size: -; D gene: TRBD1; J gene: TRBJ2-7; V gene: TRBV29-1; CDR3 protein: CSVELGGRTGYEQYF; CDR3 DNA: TGCAGCGTTGAATTAGGGGGCCGGACTGGGTACGAGCAGTACTTC
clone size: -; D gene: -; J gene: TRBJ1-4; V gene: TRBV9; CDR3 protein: CASSSLGEGSEKLFF; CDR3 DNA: TGTGCCAGCAGCTCCCTCGGTGAGGGCTCTGAAAAACTGTTTTTT
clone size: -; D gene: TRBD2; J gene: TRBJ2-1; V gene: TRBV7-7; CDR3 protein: CASSQSLAGQYNEQFF; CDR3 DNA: TGTGCCAGCAGCCAGTCCCTAGCGGGGCAATACAATGAGCAGTTCTTC
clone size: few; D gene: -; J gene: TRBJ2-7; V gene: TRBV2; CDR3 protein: CASRGYEQYF; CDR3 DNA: TGTGCCAGCAGGGGATACGAGCAGTACTTC
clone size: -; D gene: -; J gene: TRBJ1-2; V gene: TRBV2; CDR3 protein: CATGSIYGYTF; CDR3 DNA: TGTGCCACCGGGTCCATTTATGGCTACACCTTC
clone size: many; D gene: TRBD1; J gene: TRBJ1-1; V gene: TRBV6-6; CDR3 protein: CASRPGQATEAFF; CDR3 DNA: TGTGCCAGCAGGCCGGGACAGGCCACTGAAGCTTTCTTT
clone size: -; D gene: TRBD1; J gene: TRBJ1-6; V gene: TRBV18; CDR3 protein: CASSKDRENSPLHF; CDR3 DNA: TGTGCCAGCTCAAAGGACAGGGAAAATTCACCCCTCCACTTT
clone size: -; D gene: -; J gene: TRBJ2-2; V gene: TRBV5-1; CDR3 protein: CASSLVEGGELFF; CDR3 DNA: TGCGCCAGCAGCTTGGTTGAGGGCGGGGAGCTGTTTTTT
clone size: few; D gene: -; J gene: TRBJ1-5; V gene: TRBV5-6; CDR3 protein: CASSLWSSNQPQHF; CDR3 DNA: TGTGCCAGCAGCTTGTGGAGTAGCAATCAGCCCCAGCATTTT
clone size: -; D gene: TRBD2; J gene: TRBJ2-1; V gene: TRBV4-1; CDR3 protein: CASSHRTSGGDEQFF; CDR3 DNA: TGCGCCAGCAGCCACCGGACTAGCGGGGGGGACGAGCAGTTCTTC